The TCR beta chain under discussion was sequenced for a study of T cells in localized non-small cell lung cancer. Profiled with immunoSEQ multiplex PCR; TCRdb holds only in-frame clones, not every one. The sample shows some 64,000 clones, 85% to 90% of them seen only once. Details on this clone: As yet, its antigen is unknown.

V gave up 2 bases and J gave up 7 bases; unmatched junction bases: 12. This CDR3 comprises 16 residues. CDR1 and CDR2 (germline): SGHDT, YYEEEE. Study-level findings and limits: Patients showing higher blood T cell density tended to see longer overall survival.

Sequences were derived from peripheral blood, sampled before any cancer treatment. The clonotype comes from a woman aged 35 to 69 with stage I lung adenocarcinoma. This chain uses TRBV5-6 with TRBJ1-2, with 9 bases aligning to TRBD1. CDR3 coding DNA: TGTGCCAGCAGCTTCAGGACAGGGGAGGTCTCGGGTGGCTACACCTTC. Protein sequence: CASSFRTGEVSGGYTF.